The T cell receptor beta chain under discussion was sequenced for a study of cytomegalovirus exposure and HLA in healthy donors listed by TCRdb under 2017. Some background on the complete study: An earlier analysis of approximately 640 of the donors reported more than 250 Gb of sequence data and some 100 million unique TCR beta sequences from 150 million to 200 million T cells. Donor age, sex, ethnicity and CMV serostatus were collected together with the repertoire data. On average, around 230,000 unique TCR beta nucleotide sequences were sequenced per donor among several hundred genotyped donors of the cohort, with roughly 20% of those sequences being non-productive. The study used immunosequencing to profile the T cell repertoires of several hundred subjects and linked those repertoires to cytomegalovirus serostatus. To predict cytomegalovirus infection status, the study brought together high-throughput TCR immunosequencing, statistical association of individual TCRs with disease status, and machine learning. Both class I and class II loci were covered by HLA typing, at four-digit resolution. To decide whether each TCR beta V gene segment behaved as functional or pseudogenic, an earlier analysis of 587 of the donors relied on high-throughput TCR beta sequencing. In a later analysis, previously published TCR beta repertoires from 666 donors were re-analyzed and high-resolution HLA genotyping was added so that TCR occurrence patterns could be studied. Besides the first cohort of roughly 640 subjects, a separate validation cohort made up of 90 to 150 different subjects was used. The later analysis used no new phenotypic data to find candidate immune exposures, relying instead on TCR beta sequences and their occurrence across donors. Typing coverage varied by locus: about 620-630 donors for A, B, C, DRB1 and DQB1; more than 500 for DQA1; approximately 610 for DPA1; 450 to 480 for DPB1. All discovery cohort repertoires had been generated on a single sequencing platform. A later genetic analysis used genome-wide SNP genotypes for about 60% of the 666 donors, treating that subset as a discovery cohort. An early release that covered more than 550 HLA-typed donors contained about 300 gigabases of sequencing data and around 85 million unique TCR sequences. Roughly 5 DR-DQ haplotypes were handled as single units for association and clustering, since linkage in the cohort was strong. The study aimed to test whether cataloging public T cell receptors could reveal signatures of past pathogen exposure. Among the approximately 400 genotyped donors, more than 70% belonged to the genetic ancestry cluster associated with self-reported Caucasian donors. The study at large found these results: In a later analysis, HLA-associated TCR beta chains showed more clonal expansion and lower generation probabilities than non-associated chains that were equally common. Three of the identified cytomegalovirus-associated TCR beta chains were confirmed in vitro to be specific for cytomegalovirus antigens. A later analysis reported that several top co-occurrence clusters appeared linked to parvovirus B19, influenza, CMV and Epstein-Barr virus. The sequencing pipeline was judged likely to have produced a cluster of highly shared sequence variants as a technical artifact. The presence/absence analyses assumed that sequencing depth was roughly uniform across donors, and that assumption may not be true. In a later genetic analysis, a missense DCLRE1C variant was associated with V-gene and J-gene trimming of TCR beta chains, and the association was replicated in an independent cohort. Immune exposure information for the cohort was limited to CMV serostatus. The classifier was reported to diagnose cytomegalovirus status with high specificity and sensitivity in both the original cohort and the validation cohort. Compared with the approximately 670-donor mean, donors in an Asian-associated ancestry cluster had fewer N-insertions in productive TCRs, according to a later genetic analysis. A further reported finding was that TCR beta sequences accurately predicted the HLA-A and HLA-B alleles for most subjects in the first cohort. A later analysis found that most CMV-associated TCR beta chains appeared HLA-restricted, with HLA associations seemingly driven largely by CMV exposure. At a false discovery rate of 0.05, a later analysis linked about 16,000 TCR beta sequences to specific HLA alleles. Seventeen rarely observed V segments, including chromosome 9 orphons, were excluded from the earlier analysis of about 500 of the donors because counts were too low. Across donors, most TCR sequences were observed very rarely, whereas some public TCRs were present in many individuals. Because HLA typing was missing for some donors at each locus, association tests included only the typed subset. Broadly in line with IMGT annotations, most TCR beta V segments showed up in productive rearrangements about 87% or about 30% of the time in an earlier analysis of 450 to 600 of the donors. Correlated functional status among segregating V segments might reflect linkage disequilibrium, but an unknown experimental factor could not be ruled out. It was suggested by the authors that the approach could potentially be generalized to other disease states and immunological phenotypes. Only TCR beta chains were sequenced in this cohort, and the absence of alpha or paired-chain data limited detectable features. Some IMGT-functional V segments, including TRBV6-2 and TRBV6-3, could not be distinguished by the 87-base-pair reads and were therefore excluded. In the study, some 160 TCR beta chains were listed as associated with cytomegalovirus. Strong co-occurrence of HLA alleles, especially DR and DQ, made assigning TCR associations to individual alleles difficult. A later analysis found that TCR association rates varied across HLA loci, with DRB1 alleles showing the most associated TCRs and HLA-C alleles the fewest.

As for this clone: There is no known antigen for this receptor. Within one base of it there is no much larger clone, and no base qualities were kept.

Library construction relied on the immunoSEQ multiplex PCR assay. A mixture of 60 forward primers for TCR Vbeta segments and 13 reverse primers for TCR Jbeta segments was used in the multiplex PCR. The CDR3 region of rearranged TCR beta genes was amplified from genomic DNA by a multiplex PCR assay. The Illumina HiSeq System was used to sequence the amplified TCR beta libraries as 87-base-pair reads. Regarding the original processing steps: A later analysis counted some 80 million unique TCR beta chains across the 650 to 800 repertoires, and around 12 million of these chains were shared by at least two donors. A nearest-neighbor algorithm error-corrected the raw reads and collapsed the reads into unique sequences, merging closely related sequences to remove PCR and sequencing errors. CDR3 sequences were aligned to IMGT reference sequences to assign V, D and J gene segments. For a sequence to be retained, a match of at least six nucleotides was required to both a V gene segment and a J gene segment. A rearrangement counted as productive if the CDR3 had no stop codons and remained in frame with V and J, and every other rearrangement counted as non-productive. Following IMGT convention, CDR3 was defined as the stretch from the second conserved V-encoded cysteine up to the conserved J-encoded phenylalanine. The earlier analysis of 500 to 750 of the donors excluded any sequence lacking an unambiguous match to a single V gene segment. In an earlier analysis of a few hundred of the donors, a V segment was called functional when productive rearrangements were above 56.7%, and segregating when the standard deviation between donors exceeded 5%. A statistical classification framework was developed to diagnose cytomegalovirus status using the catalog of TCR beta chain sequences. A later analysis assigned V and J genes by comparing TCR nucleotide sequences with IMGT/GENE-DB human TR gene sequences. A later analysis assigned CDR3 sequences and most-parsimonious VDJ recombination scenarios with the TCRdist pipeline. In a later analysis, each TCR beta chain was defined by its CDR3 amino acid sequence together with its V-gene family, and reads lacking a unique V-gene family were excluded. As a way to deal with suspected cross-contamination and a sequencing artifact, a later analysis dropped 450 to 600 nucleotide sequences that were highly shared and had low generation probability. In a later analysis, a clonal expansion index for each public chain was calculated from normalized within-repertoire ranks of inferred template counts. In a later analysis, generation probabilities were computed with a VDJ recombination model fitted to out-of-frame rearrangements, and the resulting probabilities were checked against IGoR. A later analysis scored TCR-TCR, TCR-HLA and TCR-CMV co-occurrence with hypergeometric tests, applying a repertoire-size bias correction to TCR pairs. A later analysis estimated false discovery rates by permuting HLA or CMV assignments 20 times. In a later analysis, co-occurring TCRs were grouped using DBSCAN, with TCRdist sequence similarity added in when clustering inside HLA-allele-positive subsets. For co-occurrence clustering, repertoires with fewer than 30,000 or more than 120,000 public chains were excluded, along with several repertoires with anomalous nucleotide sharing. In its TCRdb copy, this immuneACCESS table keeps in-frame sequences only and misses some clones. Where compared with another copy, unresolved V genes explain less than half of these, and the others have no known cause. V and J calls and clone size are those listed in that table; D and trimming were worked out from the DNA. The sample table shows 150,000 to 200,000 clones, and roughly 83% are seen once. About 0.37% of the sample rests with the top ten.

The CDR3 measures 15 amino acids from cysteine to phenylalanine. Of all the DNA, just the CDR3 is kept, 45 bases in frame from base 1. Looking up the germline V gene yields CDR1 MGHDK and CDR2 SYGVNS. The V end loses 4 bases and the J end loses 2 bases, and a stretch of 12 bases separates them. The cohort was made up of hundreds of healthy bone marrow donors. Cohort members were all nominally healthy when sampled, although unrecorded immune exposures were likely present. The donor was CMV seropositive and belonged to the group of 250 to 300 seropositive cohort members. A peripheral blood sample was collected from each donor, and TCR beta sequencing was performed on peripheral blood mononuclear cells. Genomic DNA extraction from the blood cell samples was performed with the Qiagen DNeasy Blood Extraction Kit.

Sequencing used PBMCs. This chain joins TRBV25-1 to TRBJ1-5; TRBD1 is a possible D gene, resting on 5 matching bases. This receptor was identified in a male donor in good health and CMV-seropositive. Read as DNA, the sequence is TGTGCCAGCAGTGGCCAGGGTTTGGGCAATCAGCCCCAGCATTTT. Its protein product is CASSGQGLGNQPQHF.